The 22 T cell receptor beta chains reported below all come from one sample, sequenced in a study of OX40 agonist ivuxolimab in advanced cancers. Method: immunoSEQ multiplex PCR; TCRdb's copy keeps in-frame clones and lacks some. The sample records about 31,000 clones, about 86% being singletons. Material: CD4+ or CD8+ T cells sorted from blood, obtained in a trial of the OX40 agonist ivuxolimab. All receptors come from an adult with an advanced solid tumor such as melanoma, head and neck, liver or kidney cancer.

This clone was picked up one time. V gene TRBV7-9 combines with J gene TRBJ2-7, with a possible D match to TRBD2 (7 bases). Germline CDR1 SEHNR, CDR2 FQNEAQ (reference sequence). Trimming removed 2 bases at V and 7 bases at J, with 15 bases between. The CDR3 is 14 residues long. DNA for the CDR3: TGTGCCAGCAGCTTATACGGGGGGCCGGGGGAGCAGTACTTC. Protein product: CASSLYGGPGEQYF.

J is TRBJ2-7 and V is TRBV28; 9 nucleotides align to TRBD2. V dropped 8 bases and J dropped 6; count of bases not matched to a gene: 5. The germline CDR1 and CDR2 sequences are MDHEN and SYDVKM. This CDR3 is 12 amino acids long. The CDR3: CASRSGSSEQYF. The DNA for the CDR3 is TGTGCCAGCCGTAGCGGGAGTAGCGAGCAGTACTTC.

The chain combines TRBV4-2 with TRBJ2-5, with a tentative D call TRBD2 (5 bases). The J call may be incorrect, as the DNA end agrees better with TRBJ2-7. Looked up from germline, CDR1 is LGHNA and CDR2 is YNFKEQ. The CDR3 loop spans 16 amino acids. CDR3 DNA sequence: TGTGCCAGCAGCCAAGGGGCCGGTAGCGCTACCTACGAGCAGTACTTC. Its translation is CASSQGAGSATYEQYF.

This chain connects TRBV7-2 to TRBJ1-2, with 8 bases lining up with TRBD1. Germline values: CDR1 SGHTA, CDR2 FQGNSA. The ends lost 5 bases at V and 7 bases at J; junction bases unmatched: 6. The CDR3 totals 13 residues. CDR3 region: CASSQGASFGYTF. Written as DNA, the CDR3 is TGTGCCAGCAGCCAGGGGGCATCTTTTGGCTACACCTTC.

The chain recombines TRBV28 with TRBJ2-1; TRBD1 agrees at 10 bases. V was clipped by 5 bases and J by 3 bases; unmatched bases: 10. CDR1 is MDHEN, CDR2 SYDVKM, per germline. The CDR3 spans 17 residues. This CDR3 is CASSRFTGTGVYNEQFF. In DNA, the CDR3 is TGTGCCAGCAGTCGATTCACCGGGACAGGGGTCTACAATGAGCAGTTCTTC.

The chain has TRBV2 and TRBJ2-1; 7 nucleotides line up with TRBD2. J was trimmed by 0 bases and V by 5 bases; bases with no gene match: 7. The germline V gene encodes CDR1 SNHLY and CDR2 FYNNEI. The CDR3 has 16 residues. The CDR3 protein is CASSLTSESSYNEQFF. In DNA, the CDR3 is TGTGCCAGCAGTTTAACTAGCGAGAGCTCCTACAATGAGCAGTTCTTC.

This clone appeared once. The chain couples TRBV27 to TRBJ2-7; D uncertain. V was cut by 6 bases and J by 4 bases, with 16 bases left in between. Germline assignment: CDR1 MNHEY and CDR2 SMNVEV (reference sequence). The CDR3 is made up of 14 amino acids. The CDR3 loop is CASRESGLPYEQYF. DNA for the CDR3: TGTGCCAGCAGGGAATCCGGCCTGCCATACGAGCAGTACTTC.

This chain's CDR3 is CATSRGPGQGAYEQYF. CDR3 sequence (DNA): TGTGCCACCAGCAGAGGCCCGGGACAGGGGGCCTATGAGCAGTACTTC. This chain joins TRBV15 and TRBJ2-5, with TRBD1 matching 12 bases. Trimming cost V 1 base and J 11 bases; bases outside gene matches: 11. The CDR3 extends over 16 amino acids. Germline V gene sequence: CDR1 LNHNV, CDR2 YYDKDF (reference sequence).

This clone has only one observation. The chain uses TRBV28 and TRBJ1-5; D gene unclear. The length of the CDR3 is 14 residues. V was shortened by 6 bases and J by 0 bases, with 9 bases between the two germline ends. Germline CDR1 MDHEN, CDR2 SYDVKM. The CDR3 DNA sequence: TGTGCCAGCAGCCTACTATATAGCAATCAGCCCCAGCATTTT. It yields the protein CASSLLYSNQPQHF.

This clone was detected a few times. The chain carries TRBV7-6 and TRBJ2-7; TRBD1 might be the D (5 bases). CDR1 and CDR2 (germline): SGHVS, FNYEAQ. V shed 5 bases and J shed 4 bases, with 18 bases lying between them. This CDR3 comprises 15 residues. CDR3 nucleotide sequence: TGTGCCAGCAGCACCAGGGATACCGGACAATACGAGCAGTACTTC. Its translation: CASSTRDTGQYEQYF.

The V and J genes are TRBV2 and TRBJ2-3; 9 nucleotides match TRBD2. J lost 1 base, V lost 8 bases, and 13 bases had no gene match. Germline V gene data show CDR1 as SNHLY and CDR2 as FYNNEI. The CDR3 totals 17 residues. The CDR3 protein is CASWTAGGEGGTDTQYF. CDR3 nucleotide sequence: TGTGCCAGCTGGACGGCGGGAGGGGAAGGGGGCACAGATACGCAGTATTTT.

V is TRBV28 and J is TRBJ1-4; 9 nucleotides align to TRBD1. CDR1 is MDHEN, CDR2 SYDVKM, per germline. CDR3 length: 14 amino acids. J was trimmed by 8 bases and V by 6 bases; bases with no gene match: 7. The DNA for the CDR3 is TGTGCCAGCAGCACAGGGGGCGTAGGGGAAAAACTGTTTTTT. Residues: CASSTGGVGEKLFF.

The chain has TRBV11-2 and TRBJ2-3; D assignment may be TRBD1 or TRBD2 (5 bases each). V was shortened by 1 base and J by 0 bases, with 17 bases between the two germline ends. Germline CDR1 reads SGHAT; CDR2 reads FQNNGV. The CDR3 is 18 amino acids. The CDR3 spells CASSLGWDGPFSTDTQYF. Written as DNA, the CDR3 is TGTGCCAGCAGCTTAGGTTGGGACGGACCTTTTAGCACAGATACGCAGTATTTT.

The V gene is TRBV15, the J gene TRBJ2-7, with D perhaps TRBD2 (6 bases). V was cut by 7 bases and J by 2 bases, with 18 bases left in between. The CDR3 is 15 residues long. Germline CDR1 is LNHNV and CDR2 is YYDKDF (reference sequence). The CDR3 here is CATISTGDPPYEQYF. The CDR3 nucleotides read TGTGCCACCATCTCGACGGGAGACCCTCCCTACGAGCAGTACTTC.

The chain combines TRBV25-1 with TRBJ2-2; D may be TRBD2 (5 bases). V shed 2 bases and J shed 0 bases, with 10 bases lying between them. The CDR3 has 16 residues. The germline CDR1 and CDR2 sequences are MGHDK and SYGVNS. The DNA of the CDR3 is TGTGCCAGCAGTGAAGGTGGACTCGCGAACACCGGGGAGCTGTTTTTT. Amino acids: CASSEGGLANTGELFF.

The chain uses TRBV7-6 and TRBJ2-2, with D perhaps being TRBD1 or TRBD2 (5 bases each). The V and J ends lost 2 bases and 5 bases respectively, with 15 bases between them. From germline, CDR1 is SGHVS and CDR2 FNYEAQ. This CDR3 has 16 residues. The CDR3 nucleotides are TGTGCCAGCAGCTTATTAGCGTCAGGGAGTACCGGGGAGCTGTTTTTT. This translates into CASSLLASGSTGELFF.

This chain uses TRBV2 with TRBJ2-2; tentatively, D is TRBD1 or TRBD2 (5 bases each). The CDR3 is made up of 16 amino acids. The V and J ends lost 3 bases and 5 bases respectively, with 16 bases between them. From germline, CDR1 is SNHLY and CDR2 FYNNEI. The CDR3 region is CASSEHGGVETGELFF. In DNA form, the CDR3 reads TGTGCCAGCAGTGAGCATGGGGGTGTGGAGACCGGGGAGCTGTTTTTT.

The chain has TRBV21-1 and TRBJ2-2; TRBD1 reflects the table's D call only, with no check against the DNA. TRBV21-1 has pseudogene status. The CDR3 spans 16 residues. Written as DNA, the CDR3 is TGTGCCAGCAGCAAAGCGCAAGCAGGGGGCACCGGGGAGCTGTTTTTT. This sequence encodes CASSKAQAGGTGELFF.

V usage is TRBV6-5 and J usage is TRBJ2-5, with D possibly TRBD1 on 6 matching bases. With 2 bases removed from V and 5 bases from J, the gap between germline ends came to 18 bases. This CDR3 is 16 amino acids long. Per the germline V gene, CDR1 is MNHEY and CDR2 is SVGAGI. For the CDR3, the DNA is TGTGCCAGCAGTTACCCCCCCGGACAGATCGGGGAGACCCAGTACTTC. Protein sequence: CASSYPPGQIGETQYF.

This chain joins TRBV27 and TRBJ2-3, with TRBD2 matching 12 bases. The CDR3 runs to 15 residues. J gave up 4 bases and V 6 bases, and 5 bases lay outside the gene matches. The germline gives CDR1 MNHEY, CDR2 SMNVEV (reference sequence). The CDR3 bases are TGTGCCAGCAGCCTAGCGGGAGGGAGGGCAGATACGCAGTATTTT. Translating it yields CASSLAGGRADTQYF.

The chain joins TRBV27 to TRBJ2-1; unclear D gene. In germline, CDR1 is MNHEY, CDR2 SMNVEV (reference sequence). V shed 6 bases and J shed 4 bases, with 7 bases lying between them. This CDR3 is 12 amino acids long. The CDR3 DNA sequence: TGTGCCAGCAGCCGCACGTACAATGAGCAGTTCTTC. Its protein is CASSRTYNEQFF.

This sequence joins TRBV5-6 and TRBJ2-7; D may be TRBD2 (7 bases). In germline, CDR1 is SGHDT, CDR2 YYEEEE. The V end was cut by 4 bases, the J end by 5 bases, with 19 bases between. This CDR3 spans 15 amino acids. In DNA, the CDR3 is TGTGCCAGCAGCCCTGACGGGGGGCTGATGAACGAGCAGTACTTC. Translation gives CASSPDGGLMNEQYF.